Each of the 21 T cell receptor beta chains below was sequenced from the same sample in a study of CDR3 diversity in severe acne. One entry per CDR3 protein, called by TCRdb with MiXCR from the PCR reads. The table records under 100,000 distinct CDR3 sequences, 48% of them present only once. Sequencing was carried out using blood. The receptors were sampled from a male donor in good health, serving as a control.

For this clonotype: At one boundary the junction diverges from the germline segment, which might be a read error. This sequence joins TRBV20-1 and TRBJ2-1, with 7 bases identical to TRBD2. The germline CDR1 and CDR2 sequences are DFQATT and SNEGSKA (reference sequence). CDR3 length: 11 amino acids. Written as DNA, the CDR3 is TGCAGTGCTAGAGAGGGAGGGCCTGGTCTCTTC. Its translation is CSAREGGPGLF.

Ten or more counts support this clonotype. The chain has TRBV9 and TRBJ2-1; 7 bases are a match to TRBD1. V gave up 0 bases and J gave up 5 bases; unmatched junction bases: 5. The CDR3 sequence is 15 residues long. CDR1 is SGDLS and CDR2 is YYNGEE in the germline V gene. DNA of the CDR3: TGTGCCAGCAGCGTAGGGCAGGGGGTCCACAATGAGCAGTTCTTC. As protein: CASSVGQGVHNEQFF.

This clonotype turned up a few times. The chain combines TRBV20-1 with TRBJ1-2; 9 bases are shared with TRBD1. Unmatched junction bases numbered 13, after V lost 6 bases and J lost 8 bases. Germline CDR1 is DFQATT and CDR2 is SNEGSKA (reference sequence). This CDR3 has 14 amino acids. CDR3 DNA: TGCAGTGCACCGGGGACAGGGAGAGCTGTCGGCTACACCTTC. Translating gives CSAPGTGRAVGYTF.

V usage is TRBV12-5 and J usage is TRBJ1-4, with a tentative D call TRBD1 (5 bases). The CDR3 covers 18 residues. Trimming shortened V by 0 bases and J by 7 bases, and 21 bases separated the two germline ends. Germline-derived CDR1 and CDR2 are LGHNT and FRNRAP. The CDR3 sequence: CASGLVTGTGALGEKLFF. The CDR3 DNA reads as TGTGCTAGTGGTTTGGTAACCGGGACCGGGGCCCTCGGTGAAAAACTGTTTTTT.

The chain combines TRBV11-2 with TRBJ1-1; 7 bases fit TRBD1. Germline-derived CDR1 and CDR2 are SGHAT and FQNNGV. J lost 6 bases, V lost 1 base, and 2 bases had no gene match. CDR3 length: 13 amino acids. The DNA for the CDR3 is TGTGCCAGCAGCTTAGGGGACAGTCCTGAAGCTTTCTTT. This encodes CASSLGDSPEAFF.

Comment on this clonotype: A much larger clone lies one base from this, so it may be a read error. V and J are TRBV29-1 and TRBJ2-2; 7 nucleotides line up with TRBD2. CDR3 length: 15 residues. Germline-derived CDR1 and CDR2 are SQVTM and ANQGSEA. CDR3 DNA sequence: TGCAGCGTCGCAAAGGGAGGGGCGAACGCCGGGGAGCTGTTTTTT. Protein sequence: CSVAKGGANAGELFF.

This chain joins TRBV20-1 and TRBJ2-5; D may be TRBD2 (6 bases). CDR1 is DFQATT and CDR2 is SNEGSKA in the germline V gene (reference sequence). The CDR3 is 13 amino acids. The V gene lost 5 bases and the J gene lost 5 bases, with 15 bases spanning the gap. In nucleotides, the CDR3 is TGCAGTGCTGGGACTGCTAGTGAGGAGACCCAGTACTTC. Residues: CSAGTASEETQYF.

The chain carries TRBV11-2 and TRBJ2-1; 12 positions agree with TRBD2. Trimming took 4 bases from V and 8 from J; bases not matched to a gene: 6. Germline lookup yields CDR1 SGHAT and CDR2 FQNNGV. This CDR3 is built from 15 residues. The CDR3 region is CASSSGLAGKDEQFF. CDR3 nucleotide sequence: TGTGCCAGCAGCTCCGGACTAGCGGGGAAGGATGAGCAGTTCTTC.

This clonotype has more than one count but fewer than ten. The chain is built from TRBV9 and TRBJ1-1; possible D gene TRBD1, 5 bases. CDR1 and CDR2 (germline): SGDLS, YYNGEE. V was trimmed by 2 bases and J by 5 bases, leaving 10 bases between them. This CDR3 has 13 residues. CDR3 loop: CASSVQGGTEAFF. CDR3 coding DNA: TGTGCCAGCAGCGTGCAGGGAGGGACTGAAGCTTTCTTT.

The chain is built from TRBV19 and TRBJ1-6, with a tentative D call TRBD1 (6 bases). The ends were cut back, 7 bases at V and 7 bases at J, with 17 bases in the middle. Germline V gene data show CDR1 as LNHDA and CDR2 as SQIVND (reference sequence). The CDR3 totals 15 residues. DNA of the CDR3: TGTGCCAGTACCCCTGGCGCCGGGGGCAATTCACCCCTCCACTTT. Translated: CASTPGAGGNSPLHF.

This clonotype has a count of ten or more. The chain joins TRBV7-3 to TRBJ1-2; 7 positions agree with TRBD1. Germline CDR1 and CDR2: SGHTA and FQGTGA. CDR3 length: 14 amino acids. The trim removed 4 bases at V and 8 bases at J, leaving 10 bases unmatched. The CDR3 loop is CASSSTSTGKGYTF. Written as DNA, the CDR3 is TGTGCCAGCAGCTCTACGTCGACAGGGAAGGGCTACACCTTC.

The chain has TRBV7-8 and TRBJ2-3; D ambiguous. The germline V gene encodes CDR1 SGHVS and CDR2 FQNEAQ. The V end was cut by 0 bases, the J end by 5 bases, with 3 bases between. The CDR3 totals 12 residues. CDR3: CASSLARDTQYF. The CDR3 DNA reads as TGTGCCAGCAGCTTAGCGAGAGATACGCAGTATTTT.

Turning to this clonotype: Its ends do not fully match the called genes, so a read error is possible. The CDR3, as DNA: TGTGCCAGCAGTTACAGCCAGCGGTCTACCTACGAGCAGTACTTC. This codes for CASSYSQRSTYEQYF. The chain links TRBV10-3 to TRBJ2-7; D perhaps matches TRBD2 (5 bases). The CDR3 contains 15 residues. Germline CDR1 is ENHRY and CDR2 is SYGVKD.

J is TRBJ2-7 and V is TRBV20-1; TRBD2 matches at 10 bases. There are 15 residues in the CDR3. The V and J ends lost 1 base and 3 bases, in that order; junction bases with no gene match: 6. CDR1 is DFQATT, CDR2 SNEGSKA, per germline (reference sequence). The CDR3 sequence: CSARAGTSDNYEQYF. CDR3 sequence (DNA): TGCAGTGCTAGAGCCGGGACTAGCGACAACTACGAGCAGTACTTC.

The chain carries TRBV5-6 and TRBJ2-7; 9 positions agree with TRBD1. The germline V gene has CDR1 SGHDT and CDR2 YYEEEE. Trimming cost V 2 bases and J 4 bases; bases outside gene matches: 10. This CDR3 is built from 16 residues. CDR3 bases: TGTGCCAGCAGCTTTGGGGACAGGGCCTTAATTTACGAGCAGTACTTC. The encoded protein is CASSFGDRALIYEQYF.

This clonotype has a count of ten or more. The chain combines TRBV29-1 with TRBJ1-2; the match to TRBD1 covers 7 bases. The CDR3 runs 13 residues. Germline assignment: CDR1 SQVTM and CDR2 ANQGSEA. The junction had 4 bases not matched to a gene; V was cut back by 6 bases and J by 0 bases. The CDR3 protein is CSVMGTANYGYTF. In DNA, the CDR3 is TGCAGCGTCATGGGGACAGCTAACTATGGCTACACCTTC.

The rearrangement links TRBV5-6 to TRBJ1-6, with no clear D. The ends were cut back, 0 bases at V and 9 bases at J, with 13 bases in the middle. This CDR3 has 15 residues. Germline V CDR1 and CDR2: SGHDT, YYEEEE. The CDR3 is CASSLGNGGGSPLHF. DNA of the CDR3: TGTGCCAGCAGCTTGGGGAACGGTGGAGGTTCACCCCTCCACTTT. The variable domain in full, with the rest retrieved from reference TRBV5-6 and TRBJ1-6, is DAGVTQSPTHLIKTRGQQVTLRCSPKSGHDTVSWYQQALGQGPQFIFQYYEEEERQRGNFPDRFSGHQFPNYSSELNVNALLLGDSALYLCASSLGNGGGSPLHFGNGTRLTVT.

Of note for this clonotype: Given a much more abundant clone one base away, this may be a read error. CDR3 sequence: CVSSQEEGTEKLFF. The CDR3 bases are TGTGTCAGCAGCCAAGAGGAGGGGACTGAAAAACTGTTTTTT. The rearrangement links TRBV14 to TRBJ1-4; TRBD1 is a possible D gene (5 bases). CDR1 is SGHDN, CDR2 FVKESK, per germline. This CDR3 has 14 amino acids.

This clonotype appeared many times. J is TRBJ2-7 and V is TRBV6-6; 11 bases fit TRBD1. Germline CDR1 and CDR2: MNHNY and SVGAGI (reference sequence). The J segment lost 6 bases and the V segment lost 5 bases, leaving 9 bases of the junction unmatched. The CDR3 runs 15 residues. The chain's CDR3 is CASSSRDRGTGEQYF. The DNA of the CDR3 is TGTGCCAGCAGTAGCCGGGACAGGGGGACTGGCGAGCAGTACTTC.

J is TRBJ2-7 and V is TRBV7-3; tentatively, D is TRBD1 (7 bases). The CDR3 consists of 17 residues. V lost 5 bases, J lost 2 bases, and 22 bases lay in between. CDR1 SGHTA and CDR2 FQGTGA come from the germline V gene. CDR3 sequence: CASSLTEGARGAYEQYF. The CDR3 DNA reads as TGTGCCAGCAGCCTCACGGAGGGGGCAAGGGGAGCCTACGAGCAGTACTTC.

This clonotype has more than one count but fewer than ten. The chain employs TRBV6-6 and TRBJ1-5; 7 bases agree with TRBD1. The germline gives CDR1 MNHNY, CDR2 SVGAGI (reference sequence). The CDR3 has 14 amino acids. Losses at the gene ends were 2 bases for V and 6 bases for J; bases not matched to a gene: 4. CDR3 sequence (DNA): TGTGCCAGCAGTTACGACAGGGTGGGTCAGCCCCAGCATTTT. Protein: CASSYDRVGQPQHF.